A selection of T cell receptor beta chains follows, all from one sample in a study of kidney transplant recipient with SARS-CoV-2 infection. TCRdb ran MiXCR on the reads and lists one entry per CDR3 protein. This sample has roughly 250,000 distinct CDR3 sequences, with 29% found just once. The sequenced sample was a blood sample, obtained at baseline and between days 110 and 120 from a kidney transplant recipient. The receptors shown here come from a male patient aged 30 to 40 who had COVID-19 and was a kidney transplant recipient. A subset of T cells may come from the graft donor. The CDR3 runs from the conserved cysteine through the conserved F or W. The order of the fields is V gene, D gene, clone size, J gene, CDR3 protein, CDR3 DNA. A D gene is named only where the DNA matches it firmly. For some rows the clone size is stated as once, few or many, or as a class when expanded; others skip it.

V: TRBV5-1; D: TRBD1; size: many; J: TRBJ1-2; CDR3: CASSWGQGAYGYTF; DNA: TGCGCCAGCAGCTGGGGACAGGGGGCGTATGGCTACACCTTC
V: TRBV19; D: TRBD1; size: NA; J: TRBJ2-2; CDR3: CATRDRNTGELFF; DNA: TGTGCCACCCGGGACAGAAACACCGGGGAGCTGTTTTTT
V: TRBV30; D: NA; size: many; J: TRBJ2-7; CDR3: CAWSSGDGRDEQYF; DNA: TGTGCCTGGAGTTCAGGGGATGGTAGGGACGAGCAGTACTTC
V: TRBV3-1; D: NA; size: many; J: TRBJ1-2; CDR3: CASSAQGTLRKTYGYTF; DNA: TGTGCCAGCAGCGCCCAAGGCACCCTTCGAAAGACCTATGGCTACACCTTC
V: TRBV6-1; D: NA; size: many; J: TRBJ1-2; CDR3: CASSLYCSMRKTYGYTF; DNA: TGTGCCAGCAGTCTTTATTGCTCTATGCGAAAGACCTATGGCTACACCTTC
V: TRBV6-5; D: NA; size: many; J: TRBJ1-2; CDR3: CASSGWLSMRKTYGYTF; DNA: TGTGCCAGCAGTGGGTGGCTCTCTATGCGAAAGACCTATGGCTACACCTTC
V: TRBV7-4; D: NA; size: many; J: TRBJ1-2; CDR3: CASSSMYSARKTYGYTF; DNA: TGTGCCAGCAGCAGCATGTATTCAGCTCGAAAGACCTATGGCTACACCTTC
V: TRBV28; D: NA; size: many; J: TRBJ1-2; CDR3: CASSGDYSNYGYTF; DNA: TGTGCCAGCAGTGGGGACTACTCTAACTATGGCTACACCTTC
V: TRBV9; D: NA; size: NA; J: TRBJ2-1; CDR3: CASSPPDRDNEQFF; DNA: TGTGCCAGCAGCCCCCCGGACAGAGACAATGAGCAGTTCTTC
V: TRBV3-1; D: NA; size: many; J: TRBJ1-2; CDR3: CASSFAITLRKTYGYTF; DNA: TGTGCCAGCAGCTTTGCGATCACCCTTCGAAAGACCTATGGCTACACCTTC
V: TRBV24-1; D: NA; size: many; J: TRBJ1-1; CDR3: CATSKGPPNTEAFF; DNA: TGTGCCACCAGTAAAGGCCCTCCGAACACTGAAGCTTTCTTT
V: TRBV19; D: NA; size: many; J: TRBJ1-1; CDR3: CASSISVGNTEAFF; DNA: TGTGCCAGTAGTATTTCGGTGGGGAACACTGAAGCTTTCTTT
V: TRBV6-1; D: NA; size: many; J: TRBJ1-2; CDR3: CASSMRHSMRKTYGYTF; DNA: TGTGCCAGCAGTATGCGTCACTCTATGCGAAAGACCTATGGCTACACCTTC
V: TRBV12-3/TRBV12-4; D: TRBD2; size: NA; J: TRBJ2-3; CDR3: CASSLSWGGSTDTQYF; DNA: TGTGCCAGCAGTTTGTCCTGGGGGGGATCCACAGATACGCAGTATTTT
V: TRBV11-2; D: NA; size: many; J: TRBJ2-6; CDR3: CASSLGSSGANVLTF; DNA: TGTGCCAGCAGCCTGGGCAGCTCTGGGGCCAACGTCCTGACTTTC
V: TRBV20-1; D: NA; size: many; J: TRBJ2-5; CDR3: CSAMGRTDNYQYF; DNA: TGCAGTGCTATGGGCCGAACCGATAACTACCAGTACTTC
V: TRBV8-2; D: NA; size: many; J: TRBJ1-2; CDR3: CGSPTDDSRKTYGYTF; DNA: TGTGGCAGTCCGACGGATGATAGCCGAAAGACCTATGGCTACACCTTC
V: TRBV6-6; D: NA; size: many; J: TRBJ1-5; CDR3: CASRVYSNQPQHF; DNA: TGTGCCAGCAGGGTTTATAGCAATCAGCCCCAGCATTTT
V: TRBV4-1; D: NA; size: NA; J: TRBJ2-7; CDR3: CASGQEETSSYEQYF; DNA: TGCGCCAGCGGCCAAGAAGAGACTAGCTCCTACGAGCAGTACTTC
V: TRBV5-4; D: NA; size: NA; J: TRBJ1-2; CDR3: CASATYVPGKTYGYTF; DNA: TGTGCCAGCGCAACGTACGTACCAGGAAAGACCTATGGCTACACCTTC
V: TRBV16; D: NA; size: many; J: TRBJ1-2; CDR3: CASSQETVVRKTYGYTF; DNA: TGTGCCAGCAGCCAGGAGACGGTCGTTAGAAAGACCTATGGCTACACCTTC
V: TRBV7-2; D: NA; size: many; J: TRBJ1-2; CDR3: CASSLGQWYGYTF; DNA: TGTGCCAGCAGCTTAGGGCAATGGTATGGCTACACCTTC
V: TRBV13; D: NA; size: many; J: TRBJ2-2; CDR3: CASSLGDGGELFF; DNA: TGTGCCAGCAGCTTAGGGGATGGAGGGGAGCTGTTTTTT
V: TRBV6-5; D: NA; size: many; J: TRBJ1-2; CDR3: CASSRDRTYGYTF; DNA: TGTGCCAGCAGTAGGGATCGAACCTATGGCTACACCTTC
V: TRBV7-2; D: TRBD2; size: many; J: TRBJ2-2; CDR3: CASSFFLAGAGELFF; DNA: TGTGCCAGCAGCTTCTTCCTAGCGGGAGCGGGGGAGCTGTTTTTT
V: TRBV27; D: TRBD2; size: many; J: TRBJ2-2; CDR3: CASSPIGASGRSGELFF; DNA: TGTGCCAGCAGTCCTATCGGGGCTAGCGGGAGATCCGGGGAGCTGTTTTTT
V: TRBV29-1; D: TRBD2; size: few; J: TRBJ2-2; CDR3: CSALKGTSGRVNTGELFF; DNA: TGCAGCGCTCTGAAGGGGACTAGCGGGAGGGTGAACACCGGGGAGCTGTTTTTT